The 12 T cell receptor beta chains in this list originate from one sample, sequenced in a study of blood T cell repertoires in COVID-19. TCRdb keeps only in-frame clones here, not all; method: immunoSEQ multiplex PCR. Among some 90,000 clones listed, around nine tenths were seen once. Input material: peripheral blood. The receptors originated from a man older than 75 with active or convalescent COVID-19.

The count of this clone is one. The rearrangement joins TRBV7-2 to TRBJ2-7, with D tentatively TRBD2 (5 bases). The CDR3 contains 15 residues. Deletions cut 2 bases from V and 1 base from J, with 12 bases between. Germline CDR1 is SGHTA and CDR2 is FQGNSA. CDR3 region: CASSLNPRVSYEQYF. The CDR3 nucleotides read TGTGCCAGCAGCTTAAATCCGCGGGTGTCCTACGAGCAGTACTTC.

This chain joins TRBV13 and TRBJ1-2; tentative D call: TRBD1 (6 bases). Germline V gene lookup returns CDR1 PRHDT and CDR2 FYEKMQ (reference sequence). V gave up 6 bases and J gave up 2 bases, with 13 bases separating them. This CDR3 has 14 residues. The CDR3 region has the DNA TGTGCCAGCAGAGGGGGGGCGGGGAACTATGGCTACACCTTC. Translating gives CASRGGAGNYGYTF.

This chain uses TRBV4-2 with TRBJ2-5, with 9 nucleotides matching TRBD2. Germline V CDR1 and CDR2: LGHNA, YNFKEQ. Germline trimming cut 0 bases from V and 5 bases from J; bases unmatched to any gene: 13. The CDR3 extends over 18 amino acids. The CDR3 sequence is CASSQELQGSGSFETQYF. CDR3 DNA: TGTGCCAGCAGCCAAGAACTCCAAGGTAGCGGGAGTTTCGAGACCCAGTACTTC.

V usage is TRBV4-2 and J usage is TRBJ1-6; 9 nucleotides agree with TRBD1. The J segment lost 11 bases and the V segment lost 4 bases, leaving 3 bases of the junction unmatched. Germline lookup yields CDR1 LGHNA and CDR2 YNFKEQ. The CDR3 is 13 amino acids. The CDR3 nucleotides are TGTGCCAGCAGCCTTGGGGACAGGGCACCCCTCCACTTT. It translates to CASSLGDRAPLHF.

The V and J genes are TRBV7-2 and TRBJ2-7, with D possibly matching TRBD2 (5 bases). The germline gives CDR1 SGHTA, CDR2 FQGNSA. The CDR3 is made up of 14 amino acids. V shed 1 base and J shed 5 bases, with 12 bases lying between them. The CDR3 spells CASSLVRGQNEQYF. CDR3 DNA sequence: TGTGCCAGCAGCTTAGTGCGAGGGCAGAACGAGCAGTACTTC.

This sequence joins TRBV7-9 and TRBJ1-1, with TRBD1 matching over 10 bases. The germline gives CDR1 SEHNR, CDR2 FQNEAQ (reference sequence). V shed 1 base and J 10 bases; nucleotides not matched to a gene: 6. The CDR3 has 14 residues. CDR3 nucleotides: TGTGCCAGCAGCTTAGAGGGCGGGACAGGGGTAGCTTTCTTT. Translated: CASSLEGGTGVAFF.

The chain employs TRBV9 and TRBJ2-1; 8 positions agree with TRBD2. The CDR3 is 14 amino acids. Trimming cost V 0 bases and J 9 bases; bases outside gene matches: 5. Germline-derived CDR1 and CDR2 are SGDLS and YYNGEE. The CDR3 sequence is CASSVASAGAEQFF. CDR3 in DNA: TGTGCCAGCAGCGTAGCTTCAGCGGGAGCTGAGCAGTTCTTC.

The gene calls are TRBV10-3 and TRBJ1-2; D gene unclear. Germline V lookup: CDR1 ENHRY, CDR2 SYGVKD. The V gene lost 2 bases and the J gene lost 8 bases, with 15 bases spanning the gap. The length of the CDR3 is 14 residues. The CDR3 DNA sequence: TGTGCCATCAGTGAGAACAGACCGTCGGGAGGCTACACCTTC. Translation gives CAISENRPSGGYTF.

V gene TRBV3-1 (or the pseudogene TRBV3-2) combines with J gene TRBJ1-2; 7 bases line up with TRBD1. V lost 6 bases, J lost 7 bases, and 14 bases stayed unmatched. Per the germline V gene, CDR1 is LGHDT and CDR2 is YNNKEL (reference sequence). This CDR3 region has 15 residues. The CDR3 DNA is TGTGCCAGCAGTACTAACAGGGGCCCACTTAGTGGCTACACCTTC. The encoded protein is CASSTNRGPLSGYTF.

CDR3 amino acids: CASSQGQGGQHF. The DNA for the CDR3 is TGTGCCAGCAGCCAAGGACAGGGCGGCCAGCATTTT. The V gene is TRBV3-1 (or the pseudogene TRBV3-2), the J gene TRBJ1-5; 7 nucleotides line up with TRBD1. V lost 1 base, J lost 12 bases, and 3 bases stayed unmatched. The germline gives CDR1 LGHDT, CDR2 YNNKEL (reference sequence). The CDR3 is made up of 12 amino acids.

The chain links TRBV6-5 to TRBJ2-3; D uncertain. Germline CDR1 reads MNHEY; CDR2 reads SVGAGI. The length of the CDR3 is 11 residues. V shed 4 bases and J shed 6 bases, with 5 bases lying between them. The CDR3 here is CASSSGDTQYF. In DNA form, the CDR3 reads TGTGCCAGCAGTTCCGGGGATACGCAGTATTTT.

The rearrangement joins TRBV6-1 to TRBJ1-1; 8 positions agree with TRBD1. The V segment lost 2 bases and the J segment 1 base; nucleotides outside the gene matches: 3. Germline assignment: CDR1 MNHNS and CDR2 SASEGT. This CDR3 is built from 15 residues. The chain's CDR3 is CASSEQGAQNTEAFF. The CDR3 nucleotides are TGTGCCAGCAGTGAACAGGGGGCGCAGAACACTGAAGCTTTCTTT.